This entry is about one TCR beta chain. This specimen belongs to a study of blood T cells in healthy people across ages. V was clipped by 5 bases and J by 7 bases, with 15 bases between them. The CDR3 totals 14 residues. Germline V gives CDR1 SGHTA, CDR2 FQGNSA. Using a J-beta primer mix together with a sample-barcoded 5' primer, a second PCR was run for about 6 to 12 cycles. Any given sample supplied a minimum of 2.5 million CDR3-containing paired-end reads. TCRdb processed the 5' RACE reads anew with MiXCR; each CDR3 protein has one entry. The data contain under 1,100,000 distinct CDR3 sequences, approximately 26% of them singletons. These data also featured in a second study, about T cells of mothers and their children.

The V and J genes are TRBV7-2 and TRBJ1-5; no clear D. The receptor was isolated from a girl aged 2 to 10 in good health. Sequencing used blood. The CDR3 protein is CASSPWGGDQPQHF. In DNA, the CDR3 is TGTGCCAGCAGCCCATGGGGTGGCGACCAGCCCCAGCATTTT. Together with reference TRBV7-2 and TRBJ1-5, the CDR3 gives the full variable domain: GAGVSQSPSNKVTEKGKDVELRCDPISGHTALYWYRQSLGQGLEFLIYFQGNSAPDKSGLPSDRFSAERTGGSVSTLTIQRTQQEDSAVYLCASSPWGGDQPQHFGDGTRLSIL.